One T cell receptor (beta chain) is described in this entry. The antigen is unknown. For the second PCR, which ran for about 6 to 11 cycles, a sample-barcoded 5' primer and a J-beta primer mix were used. Each cDNA was tagged by a template-switch adaptor containing 12 random nucleotides. Using its own MiXCR run on the 5' RACE reads, TCRdb lists one record per CDR3 protein. The sample includes approximately 1,100,000 distinct CDR3 sequences, more than 40% of them seen just once. The entry originates in a study of blood T cells in healthy people across ages. Broader study findings: Diversity of TCR beta per million T cells declined in a roughly linear way with age.

The V gene's germline CDR1 is SQVTM and CDR2 ANQGSEA. The V gene lost 4 bases and the J gene lost 7 bases, with 12 bases spanning the gap. The length of the CDR3 is 12 residues. Input material: blood. This TCR derives from a woman aged 60-75 years in good health. V gene TRBV29-1 combines with J gene TRBJ2-3, with D uncertain. DNA for the CDR3: TGCAGCGTTGGAAGCCAAGCCAATACGCAGTATTTT. Residues: CSVGSQANTQYF.